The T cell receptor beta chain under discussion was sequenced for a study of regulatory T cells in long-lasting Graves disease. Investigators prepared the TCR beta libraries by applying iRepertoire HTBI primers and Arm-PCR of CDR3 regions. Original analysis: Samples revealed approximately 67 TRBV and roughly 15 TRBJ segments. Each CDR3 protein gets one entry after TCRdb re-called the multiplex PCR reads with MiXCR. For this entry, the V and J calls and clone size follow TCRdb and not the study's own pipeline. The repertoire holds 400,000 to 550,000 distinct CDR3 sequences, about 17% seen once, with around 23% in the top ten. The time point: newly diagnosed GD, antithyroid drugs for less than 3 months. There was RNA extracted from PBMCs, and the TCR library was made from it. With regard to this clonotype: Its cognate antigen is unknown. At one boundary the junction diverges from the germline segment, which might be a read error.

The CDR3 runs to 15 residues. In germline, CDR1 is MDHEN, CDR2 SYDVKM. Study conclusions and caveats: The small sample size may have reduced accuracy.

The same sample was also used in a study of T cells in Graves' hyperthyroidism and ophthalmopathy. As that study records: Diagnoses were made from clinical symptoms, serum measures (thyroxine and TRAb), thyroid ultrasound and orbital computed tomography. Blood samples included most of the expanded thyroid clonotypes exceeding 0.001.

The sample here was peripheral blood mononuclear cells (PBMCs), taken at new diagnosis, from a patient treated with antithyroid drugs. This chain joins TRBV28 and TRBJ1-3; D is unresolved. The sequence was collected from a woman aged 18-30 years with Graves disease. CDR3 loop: CASSISLASGNAIYF. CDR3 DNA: TGTGCCAGCAGTATCTCCTTGGCATCTGGAAACGCCATATATTTT.